The 15 T cell receptor beta chains below were found in one sample sequenced in a study of T cell responses to AZD1222 COVID-19 vaccine. The method was immunoSEQ multiplex PCR; TCRdb's version includes in-frame clones alone and lacks a portion of them. Here the sample spans about 130,000 clones, about 89% being singletons. The specimen was peripheral blood, collected 28 days after the second AZD1222 dose. The receptors originated from an adult who received the AZD1222 COVID-19 vaccine.

The V and J genes are TRBV19 and TRBJ2-6; the match to TRBD1 covers 8 bases. The V gene's germline CDR1 is LNHDA and CDR2 SQIVND (reference sequence). J lost 2 bases, V lost 3 bases, and 6 bases had no gene match. The CDR3 is made up of 17 amino acids. CDR3 in DNA: TGTGCCAGTAGTATGCGACAGGGGTATCCTGGGGCCAACGTCCTGACTTTC. This sequence encodes CASSMRQGYPGANVLTF.

The chain carries TRBV10-3 and TRBJ2-1, with D perhaps TRBD2 (5 bases). The CDR3 runs 14 residues. Per the germline V gene, CDR1 is ENHRY and CDR2 is SYGVKD. The V end was cut by 5 bases, the J end by 1 base, with 9 bases between. Here the CDR3 DNA reads TGTGCCATCAGTAACAGCGGTTCCTACAATGAGCAGTTCTTC. Residues: CAISNSGSYNEQFF.

This clone was seen a single time. The rearrangement joins TRBV19 to TRBJ1-5; 10 bases are a match to TRBD1. The ends lost 5 bases at V and 2 bases at J; junction bases unmatched: 6. Germline lookup yields CDR1 LNHDA and CDR2 SQIVND (reference sequence). CDR3 length equals 16 residues. CDR3 nucleotides: TGTGCCAGTAGTGCCAGACAGGGGGCAGGCAATCAGCCCCAGCATTTT. This gives the protein CASSARQGAGNQPQHF. Together with reference TRBV19 and TRBJ1-5, the CDR3 gives the full variable domain: DGGITQSPKYLFRKEGQNVTLSCEQNLNHDAMYWYRQDPGQGLRLIYYSQIVNDFQKGDIAEGYSVSREKKESFPLTVTSAQKNPTAFYLCASSARQGAGNQPQHFGDGTRLSIL.

The chain joins TRBV21-1 to TRBJ2-7. TRBV21-1 is an annotated pseudogene. The CDR3 extends over 12 amino acids. CDR3 DNA: TGTGCCAGCAAGGGAATTGTCTACGAGCAGTACTTC. Its protein product is CASKGIVYEQYF.

The chain uses TRBV12-5 and TRBJ1-3, with D unclear. CDR3 length: 14 residues. The germline V gene has CDR1 LGHNT and CDR2 FRNRAP. Trimming removed 4 bases at V and 4 bases at J, with 11 bases between. CDR3 DNA: TGTGCTAGTGGTTCCTCGTCATCCGGAAACACCATATATTTT. This translates into CASGSSSSGNTIYF.

The chain employs TRBV14 and TRBJ1-1; D call uncertain. Germline CDR1 and CDR2: SGHDN and FVKESK. Trimming removed 1 base at V and 2 bases at J, with 8 bases between. The CDR3 extends over 14 amino acids. The CDR3 loop reads CASSQATPNTEAFF. The DNA of the CDR3 is TGTGCCAGCAGCCAAGCTACCCCTAACACTGAAGCTTTCTTT.

This rearrangement joins TRBV4-1 to TRBJ2-7; D is ambiguous. Germline assignment: CDR1 MGHRA and CDR2 YSYEKL. The CDR3 is 13 amino acids. V lost 3 bases and J 6 bases, leaving 12 bases between the germline ends. Here the CDR3 reads CASSHVGLSEQYF. CDR3 coding DNA: TGCGCCAGCAGCCACGTGGGTCTGAGCGAGCAGTACTTC.

This clone was found a few times. Distinct nucleotide sequences in the sample also encode this CDR3. The chain has TRBV5-1 and TRBJ1-2; the match to TRBD1 covers 8 bases. CDR3 length: 14 amino acids. The junction had 6 bases not matched to a gene; V was cut back by 0 bases and J by 8 bases. CDR1 is SGHRS and CDR2 is YFSETQ in the germline V gene. This chain's CDR3 is CASSLGQGAEGYTF. The CDR3 region has the DNA TGCGCCAGCAGCTTGGGGCAGGGGGCCGAAGGCTACACCTTC. Using reference TRBV5-1 and TRBJ1-2 for the parts outside the CDR3, the full variable domain is KAGVTQTPRYLIKTRGQQVTLSCSPISGHRSVSWYQQTPGQGLQFLFEYFSETQRNKGNFPGRFSGRQFSNSRSEMNVSTLELGDSALYLCASSLGQGAEGYTFGSGTRLTVV.

The chain employs TRBV4-1 and TRBJ1-4; D not certain. Trimming left V 3 bases short and J 7 bases short, with 18 bases between. The CDR3 consists of 16 residues. Germline lookup yields CDR1 MGHRA and CDR2 YSYEKL. Here the CDR3 reads CASSQPSKRWGEKLFF. DNA of the CDR3: TGCGCCAGCAGCCAGCCCTCAAAAAGGTGGGGTGAAAAACTGTTTTTT.

V usage is TRBV14 and J usage is TRBJ2-5; D ambiguous. V dropped 1 base and J dropped 4 bases, with 4 bases sitting between them. Germline V CDR1 and CDR2: SGHDN, FVKESK. The CDR3 contains 12 residues. The CDR3 loop is CASSQVGETQYF. Written as DNA, the CDR3 is TGTGCCAGCAGCCAAGTGGGAGAGACCCAGTACTTC.

This chain connects TRBV18 to TRBJ1-2; 8 positions agree with TRBD1. With V trimmed by 0 bases and J by 4 bases, 7 bases remained unmatched. This CDR3 is built from 16 residues. The germline V gene has CDR1 KGHSH and CDR2 LQKENI. CDR3 loop: CASSPPSSGGLYGYTF. The CDR3 nucleotides are TGTGCCAGCTCACCACCGAGTTCAGGGGGCCTCTATGGCTACACCTTC.

V is TRBV14 and J is TRBJ1-2; D unclear. V was shortened by 1 base and J by 5 bases, with 17 bases between the two germline ends. The CDR3 runs to 16 residues. Germline V lookup: CDR1 SGHDN, CDR2 FVKESK. The CDR3 sequence is CASSQGSGRADYGYTF. CDR3 bases: TGTGCCAGCAGCCAAGGAAGTGGGCGCGCGGATTATGGCTACACCTTC.

V is TRBV6-2 or TRBV6-3 and J is TRBJ2-6; D call uncertain. Trimming cost V 2 bases and J 2 bases, with 7 bases left between them. Germline V gene lookup returns CDR1 MNHEY and CDR2 SVGEGT. The CDR3 contains 15 residues. CDR3 coding DNA: TGTGCCAGCAGTTACCGGAGTGCTGGGGCCAACGTCCTGACTTTC. The encoded protein is CASSYRSAGANVLTF.

The V and J genes are TRBV7-3 and TRBJ2-3, with D maybe TRBD1 (5 bases). CDR1 SGHTA and CDR2 FQGTGA come from the germline V gene. The V gene lost 3 bases and the J gene lost 5 bases, with 6 bases spanning the gap. The CDR3 extends over 12 amino acids. In DNA, the CDR3 is TGTGCCAGCAGCTTGCAGGGAGATACGCAGTATTTT. Translation: CASSLQGDTQYF.

The V and J genes are TRBV4-3 and TRBJ2-6; tentatively, D is TRBD1 or TRBD2 (6 bases each). Trimming took off 6 bases at V and 0 bases at J, with 9 bases between the two ends. This CDR3 has 15 residues. The germline gives CDR1 LGHNA, CDR2 YSLEER. Here the CDR3 reads CASRGGTSGANVLTF. CDR3 coding DNA: TGCGCCAGCAGAGGGGGGACCTCTGGGGCCAACGTCCTGACTTTC.